The source of this T cell receptor beta chain is a study of spatial heterogeneity in lung cancer. Study-level information: The average appearance count of each unique TCR and UMI combination in raw reads was more than ten.

TCRdb re-called the 5' RACE reads through MiXCR, storing one row per CDR3 protein. Seen here are roughly 12,000 distinct CDR3 sequences, around an eighth observed once, and the top ten hold 2% to 2.5%. V gave up 3 bases and J gave up 2 bases; unmatched junction bases: 4. This CDR3 comprises 14 residues. Germline loops: CDR1 SGHTA, CDR2 FQGNSA. Sample time point: sample taken at primary tumor resection. Unsorted samples of tumor, nontumor lung or frozen PBMC had their whole RNA sequenced. This clonotype has ten or more counts. The starting material was PBMCs, obtained at surgery. The V call is TRBV7-2, the J call TRBJ2-7; 7 bases are a match to TRBD2. The clonotype was recovered from a female donor with early-stage non-small cell lung cancer. Written as DNA, the CDR3 is TGTGCCAGCAGCTTGCGGGAGCCCCCCTACGAGCAGTACTTC. It codes for CASSLREPPYEQYF. Variable domain in full (rest from reference TRBV7-2 and TRBJ2-7): GAGVSQSPSNKVTEKGKDVELRCDPISGHTALYWYRQSLGQGLEFLIYFQGNSAPDKSGLPSDRFSAERTGGSVSTLTIQRTQQEDSAVYLCASSLREPPYEQYFGPGTRLTVT.